A single sample is the source of the 18 T cell receptor beta chains below, sequenced in a study of cytomegalovirus exposure and HLA in healthy donors. The study ran its PCR with 60 Vbeta and 13 Jbeta primers. Using immunoSEQ multiplex PCR, the repertoire was profiled, and TCRdb retains in-frame clones only, with some absent. The sample shows some 150,000 clones, around four fifths of them seen only once. The sample taken for sequencing was PBMCs. These receptors were obtained from a woman aged 35 to 49 in good health and CMV-seronegative.

The rearrangement links TRBV28 to TRBJ1-2; D gene ambiguous. The germline V and J ends were trimmed by 2 bases and 8 bases, with 12 bases remaining between them. The CDR3 is 13 amino acids. Germline V CDR1 and CDR2: MDHEN, SYDVKM. CDR3 DNA: TGTGCCAGCAGTTTAGACCGCGTCAGGGGCTACACCTTC. Its protein is CASSLDRVRGYTF.

Only a few counts were recorded for this clone. This chain joins TRBV2 and TRBJ1-2; weak D call: TRBD1 (6 bases). This CDR3 has 11 amino acids. Trimming took off 9 bases at V and 4 bases at J, with 9 bases between the two ends. CDR1 is SNHLY and CDR2 is FYNNEI in the germline V gene. CDR3: CASRQVYGYTF. In nucleotides, the CDR3 is TGTGCCAGTAGACAGGTCTATGGCTACACCTTC.

The chain carries TRBV27 and TRBJ2-5; 13 positions agree with TRBD2. Per the germline V gene, CDR1 is MNHEY and CDR2 is SMNVEV (reference sequence). CDR3 length equals 13 residues. V was clipped by 7 bases and J by 6 bases; unmatched bases: 2. The CDR3 region has the DNA TGTGCCAGCACAGGGACTAGCGGGAAGACCCAGTACTTC. This codes for CASTGTSGKTQYF.

This clone was recorded once. The chain employs TRBV6-5 and TRBJ2-7; 7 bases map to TRBD1. There are 13 residues in the CDR3. The V segment lost 4 bases and the J segment 4 bases; nucleotides outside the gene matches: 4. Germline CDR1 and CDR2: MNHEY and SVGAGI. The CDR3 loop is CASSLTGPYEQYF. CDR3 nucleotides: TGTGCCAGCAGTTTGACAGGGCCTTACGAGCAGTACTTC.

V gene TRBV6-5 combines with J gene TRBJ2-7; 10 nucleotides agree with TRBD1. V lost 5 bases and J lost 7; bases outside the gene matches: 11. The CDR3 extends over 15 amino acids. Germline V lookup: CDR1 MNHEY, CDR2 SVGAGI. The CDR3 is CASSRPGQGKGEQYF. The CDR3 DNA is TGTGCCAGCAGTCGGCCGGGACAGGGGAAGGGGGAGCAGTACTTC.

This chain joins TRBV9 and TRBJ2-1; 8 bases are a match to TRBD1. The V gene's germline CDR1 is SGDLS and CDR2 YYNGEE. The CDR3 runs 16 residues. Losses at the gene ends were 0 bases for V and 4 bases for J; bases not matched to a gene: 6. This CDR3 is CASSVATGVGYNEQFF. The CDR3 DNA reads TGTGCCAGCAGCGTAGCGACAGGGGTGGGTTACAATGAGCAGTTCTTC.

CDR3 DNA: TGTGCCAGCAGCTTATACAGCTCCTACGAGCAGTACTTC. This codes for CASSLYSSYEQYF. The chain carries TRBV5-5 and TRBJ2-7; D is uncertain. CDR1 and CDR2 from the germline V gene are SGHKS and YYEKEE (reference sequence). With 2 bases removed from V and 0 bases from J, the gap between germline ends came to 6 bases. The CDR3 totals 13 residues.

This clone has only a few counts. The chain recombines TRBV5-1 with TRBJ2-1; the D is unclear. CDR3 length: 14 residues. CDR1 is SGHRS, CDR2 YFSETQ, per germline. V lost 1 base and J lost 9, with 14 bases in between. The CDR3 region is CASSLQRVHGEQFF. CDR3 coding DNA: TGCGCCAGCAGCTTGCAACGTGTGCACGGTGAGCAGTTCTTC.

The chain combines TRBV9 with TRBJ2-7; D might be TRBD2 (6 bases). The V gene's germline CDR1 is SGDLS and CDR2 YYNGEE. The CDR3 runs to 20 residues. V lost 3 bases to trimming and J lost 0 bases, with 28 bases between them. For the CDR3, the DNA is TGTGCCAGCAGCGCTACGTCGGGGGACCCTTTCCGGGGGAGCTCCTACGAGCAGTACTTC. Its protein product is CASSATSGDPFRGSSYEQYF.

This rearrangement joins TRBV7-2 to TRBJ1-4, with D perhaps matching TRBD1 (6 bases). The germline gives CDR1 SGHTA, CDR2 FQGNSA. V lost 6 bases and J lost 3, with 11 bases in between. The CDR3 contains 14 residues. CDR3 amino acids: CASRRTAANEKLFF. Written as DNA, the CDR3 is TGTGCCAGCAGACGGACAGCCGCTAATGAAAAACTGTTTTTT.

This rearrangement joins TRBV6-1 to TRBJ1-2, with D possibly TRBD1 on 5 matching bases. Trimming cost V 6 bases and J 1 base, with 9 bases left between them. CDR3 length: 13 amino acids. Germline-derived CDR1 and CDR2 are MNHNS and SASEGT. In nucleotides, the CDR3 is TGTGCCAGCAGCAGGGAGGTTAACTATGGCTACACCTTC. This sequence encodes CASSREVNYGYTF.

The rearrangement joins TRBV7-9 to TRBJ2-2, with 7 bases fitting TRBD2. V was clipped by 1 base and J by 1 base; unmatched bases: 3. Germline-derived CDR1 and CDR2 are SEHNR and FQNEAQ (reference sequence). The CDR3 is 16 residues long. The DNA of the CDR3 is TGTGCCAGCAGCTTAGTAGGCGGGAGGAACACCGGGGAGCTGTTTTTT. Translating gives CASSLVGGRNTGELFF.

V usage is TRBV19 and J usage is TRBJ2-7; 8 bases line up with TRBD1. Germline CDR1 LNHDA, CDR2 SQIVND (reference sequence). Trimming took 7 bases from V and 2 from J; bases not matched to a gene: 10. The CDR3 consists of 15 residues. The chain's CDR3 is CASTVRTGPTYEQYF. Here the CDR3 DNA reads TGTGCCAGTACCGTTCGGACAGGGCCGACCTACGAGCAGTACTTC.

The V gene is TRBV28, the J gene TRBJ2-1; 11 nucleotides line up with TRBD2. V was clipped by 9 bases and J by 4 bases; unmatched bases: 2. The CDR3 length is 13 residues. Germline V CDR1 and CDR2: MDHEN, SYDVKM. The CDR3 bases are TGTGCCAGTCTAGCGGGAGGTTACAATGAGCAGTTCTTC. Translated, it gives CASLAGGYNEQFF.

This clone has just one count. The V gene is TRBV9, the J gene TRBJ2-7; TRBD2 is a possible D gene (5 bases). The length of the CDR3 is 15 residues. Germline CDR1 SGDLS, CDR2 YYNGEE. With 0 bases removed from V and 0 bases from J, the gap between germline ends came to 10 bases. CDR3 amino acids: CASSVGGSSSYEQYF. Here the CDR3 DNA reads TGTGCCAGCAGCGTAGGAGGGTCCTCCTCCTACGAGCAGTACTTC. The variable domain in full, with the rest retrieved from reference TRBV9 and TRBJ2-7, is DSGVTQTPKHLITATGQRVTLRCSPRSGDLSVYWYQQSLDQGLQFLIQYYNGEERAKGNILERFSAQQFPDLHSELNLSSLELGDSALYFCASSVGGSSSYEQYFGPGTRLTVT.

The CDR3 spells CASSQGASGRGGGETQYF. The CDR3 DNA sequence: TGTGCCAGCAGCCAAGGAGCTAGCGGGAGGGGTGGGGGAGAGACCCAGTACTTC. The chain has TRBV4-2 and TRBJ2-5, with 12 bases that match TRBD2. This CDR3 contains 18 residues. CDR1 LGHNA and CDR2 YNFKEQ come from the germline V gene. With 1 base clipped from V and 4 bases from J, the junction kept 10 bases outside the gene matches.

The gene calls are TRBV27 and TRBJ2-5; D remains ambiguous. The germline V and J ends were trimmed by 5 bases and 5 bases, with 18 bases remaining between them. The V gene's germline CDR1 is MNHEY and CDR2 SMNVEV (reference sequence). The CDR3 has 15 amino acids. Here the CDR3 DNA reads TGTGCCAGCAGTAATATAGCCCTCCAGTGGGAGACCCAGTACTTC. Amino acids: CASSNIALQWETQYF.

The V gene is TRBV9, the J gene TRBJ2-7, with TRBD2 matching over 8 bases. Germline assignment: CDR1 SGDLS and CDR2 YYNGEE. CDR3 length: 15 amino acids. Losses at the gene ends were 2 bases for V and 3 bases for J; bases not matched to a gene: 7. The CDR3 DNA reads TGTGCCAGCAGCGTTACCCCAGCGGGGGTCTACGAGCAGTACTTC. Protein: CASSVTPAGVYEQYF.